The present T cell receptor (beta chain) was sequenced within a study of OX40 agonist ivuxolimab in advanced cancers. Study-level findings and limits: On average, CD8+ T cells had more expanded clones than CD4+. It was also the case that some nonresponders had low normalized T-cell clonal expansion.

As regards this clone: As yet, its antigen is unknown.

Germline CDR1 reads MDHEN; CDR2 reads SYDVKM. This CDR3 has 13 residues. Trimming left V 2 bases short and J 7 bases short, with 9 bases between. Sequencing used immunoSEQ multiplex PCR; TCRdb keeps in-frame clones, though not all of them. The sample shows about 73,000 clones, 80% to 95% of them seen only once. The chain joins TRBV28 to TRBJ1-5; D is perhaps TRBD1 (6 bases). The TCR sequence derives from an adult with an advanced solid tumor such as melanoma, head and neck, liver or kidney cancer. This sample comprised CD4+ or CD8+ T cells sorted from blood, obtained in a trial of the OX40 agonist ivuxolimab. As DNA, the CDR3 is TGTGCCAGCAGTTTAACAGGGTACCAGCCCCAGCATTTT. Translation gives CASSLTGYQPQHF.